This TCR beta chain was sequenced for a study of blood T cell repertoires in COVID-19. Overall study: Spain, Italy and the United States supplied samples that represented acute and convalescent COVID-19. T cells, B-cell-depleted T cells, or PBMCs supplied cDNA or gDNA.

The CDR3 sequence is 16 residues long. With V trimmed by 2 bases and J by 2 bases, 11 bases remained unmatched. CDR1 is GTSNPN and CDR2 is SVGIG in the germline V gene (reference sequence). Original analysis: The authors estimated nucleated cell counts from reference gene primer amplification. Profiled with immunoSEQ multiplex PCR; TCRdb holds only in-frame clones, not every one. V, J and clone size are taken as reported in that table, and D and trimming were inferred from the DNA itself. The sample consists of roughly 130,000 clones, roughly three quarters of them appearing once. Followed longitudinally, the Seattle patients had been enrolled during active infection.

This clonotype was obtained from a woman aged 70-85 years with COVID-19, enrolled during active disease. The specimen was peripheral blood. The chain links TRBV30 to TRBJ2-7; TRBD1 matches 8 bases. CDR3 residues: CAWSPGRGTGTYEQYF. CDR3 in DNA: TGTGCCTGGAGTCCGGGTAGGGGGACAGGCACCTACGAGCAGTACTTC.